The next 23 T cell receptor beta chains were all read from a single sample in a study of beta chain features in type 1 diabetes. TCRB transcripts that were expressed got sequenced, as all of the isolated RNA had been reverse transcribed. Clones were read by immunoSEQ multiplex PCR, and TCRdb kept only the in-frame ones, dropping some. Of 450,000 to 550,000 clones in the sample, approximately 30% were seen once. Sample: naive CD4+ T cells from blood. The receptor set was obtained from a young man in good health.

The rearrangement uses TRBV30 and TRBJ2-1, with 10 bases aligning to TRBD2. Germline V gene data show CDR1 as GTSNPN and CDR2 as SVGIG (reference sequence). The J segment lost 9 bases and the V segment lost 4 bases, leaving 9 bases of the junction unmatched. The CDR3 sequence is 14 residues long. CDR3 sequence (DNA): TGTGCCTGGACGATTCTAGCGGGAGATTCTGAGCAGTTCTTC. Encoded protein: CAWTILAGDSEQFF.

The chain uses TRBV7-2 and TRBJ1-2; weak D call: TRBD1 (5 bases). V shed 6 bases and J shed 7 bases, with 9 bases lying between them. The CDR3 totals 11 residues. The germline V gene has CDR1 SGHTA and CDR2 FQGNSA. The CDR3 reads CASSPGFGYTF. In DNA, the CDR3 is TGTGCCAGCAGTCCAGGGTTTGGCTACACCTTC.

This clone appeared a few times. CDR3 in amino acids: CAWSVQGGTYEQYF. CDR3 coding DNA: TGTGCCTGGAGTGTACAGGGGGGGACCTACGAGCAGTACTTC. The chain recombines TRBV30 with TRBJ2-5; a possible D gene is TRBD1 (8 bases). The J call is uncertain, as TRBJ2-7 better fits the DNA end. The CDR3 length is 14 residues. Germline values: CDR1 GTSNPN, CDR2 SVGIG (reference sequence).

This rearrangement joins TRBV9 to TRBJ2-4, with D maybe TRBD2 (5 bases). Per germline, CDR1 SGDLS and CDR2 YYNGEE. Between the trimmed V and J ends, which lost 1 base and 9 bases, there was a span of 17 bases. The CDR3 has 15 residues. The CDR3 nucleotides are TGTGCCAGCAGCGTATACCCCATACGGGAAGGCATTCAGTACTTC. This encodes CASSVYPIREGIQYF.

This clone was observed a handful of times. V gene TRBV29-1 combines with J gene TRBJ2-3; 9 bases agree with TRBD2. With V trimmed by 3 bases and J by 4 bases, 8 bases remained unmatched. Germline CDR1 SQVTM, CDR2 ANQGSEA. The length of the CDR3 is 15 residues. CDR3 DNA: TGCAGCGTTGACGGGGTAGCGGGAGTCCCAGATACGCAGTATTTT. Amino acids: CSVDGVAGVPDTQYF.

This clone turned up a few times. The V and J genes are TRBV7-6 and TRBJ2-2; tentatively, D is TRBD2 (6 bases). The ends were cut back, 4 bases at V and 0 bases at J, with 12 bases in the middle. The CDR3 totals 16 residues. CDR1 and CDR2 from the germline V gene are SGHVS and FNYEAQ. The CDR3 region is CASSSPGLANTGELFF. CDR3 coding DNA: TGTGCCAGCAGCTCCCCGGGACTTGCGAACACCGGGGAGCTGTTTTTT.

This clone was counted only a few times. The chain carries TRBV29-1 and TRBJ2-3; 10 bases map to TRBD2. The CDR3 sequence is 15 residues long. V shed 4 bases, J shed 1 base, and the junction held 5 bases outside the gene matches. CDR1 and CDR2 (germline): SQVTM, ANQGSEA. The CDR3 reads CSVGRTSGGTDTQYF. As DNA, the CDR3 is TGCAGCGTTGGACGGACTAGCGGTGGCACAGATACGCAGTATTTT.

This clone was detected a few times. V gene TRBV30 combines with J gene TRBJ2-1, with D possibly matching TRBD2 (6 bases). The ends were cut back, 6 bases at V and 4 bases at J, with 16 bases in the middle. CDR1 is GTSNPN and CDR2 is SVGIG in the germline V gene (reference sequence). This CDR3 is 14 amino acids long. Here the CDR3 DNA reads TGTGCCTGCGTCGGGACTCTCAGTTACAATGAGCAGTTCTTC. As protein: CACVGTLSYNEQFF.

This sequence joins TRBV4-3 and TRBJ2-3, with 10 positions matching TRBD2. With 0 bases clipped from V and 6 bases from J, the junction kept 6 bases outside the gene matches. Germline V lookup: CDR1 LGHNA, CDR2 YSLEER. This CDR3 contains 16 residues. This chain's CDR3 is CASSQDSSGRADTQYF. The DNA for the CDR3 is TGCGCCAGCAGCCAAGACTCTAGCGGGAGAGCGGATACGCAGTATTTT.

The V and J genes are TRBV4-3 and TRBJ1-5; the D gene is possibly TRBD1 (5 bases). Germline loops: CDR1 LGHNA, CDR2 YSLEER. This CDR3 has 13 residues. Trimming removed 0 bases at V and 9 bases at J, with 9 bases between. The CDR3 spells CASSQDAGTPQHF. For the CDR3, the DNA is TGCGCCAGCAGCCAAGACGCGGGGACGCCCCAGCATTTT.

This clone was picked up a small number of times. J is TRBJ1-5 and V is TRBV4-2, with no clear D. The germline V gene encodes CDR1 LGHNA and CDR2 YNFKEQ. Trimming removed 0 bases at V and 6 bases at J, with 9 bases between. The CDR3 is made up of 14 amino acids. For the CDR3, the DNA is TGTGCCAGCAGCCAAGACCAGGCGAGTCAGCCCCAGCATTTT. It yields the protein CASSQDQASQPQHF.

This clone came up a few times. The chain couples TRBV30 to TRBJ2-5; 7 bases fit TRBD1. Per the germline V gene, CDR1 is GTSNPN and CDR2 is SVGIG (reference sequence). Unmatched junction bases numbered 8, after V lost 2 bases and J lost 5 bases. This CDR3 has 14 amino acids. The CDR3 spells CAWSFDRVRETQYF. DNA of the CDR3: TGTGCCTGGAGTTTCGACAGGGTCCGCGAGACCCAGTACTTC.

This clone showed up just a few times. The chain employs TRBV30 and TRBJ2-5; 8 nucleotides match TRBD1. Trimming took 3 bases from V and 4 from J; bases not matched to a gene: 4. Germline V gene sequence: CDR1 GTSNPN, CDR2 SVGIG (reference sequence). The CDR3 sequence is 13 residues long. The CDR3 sequence: CAWRVQGVETQYF. In DNA, the CDR3 is TGTGCCTGGAGAGTACAGGGGGTAGAGACCCAGTACTTC.

This clone showed up just a few times. The chain employs TRBV29-1 and TRBJ2-3, with TRBD2 matching 7 bases. The junction had 9 bases not matched to a gene; V was cut back by 2 bases and J by 4 bases. This CDR3 spans 15 amino acids. CDR1 is SQVTM, CDR2 ANQGSEA, per germline. CDR3 region: CSVEKSGRESDTQYF. The CDR3 nucleotides are TGCAGCGTTGAAAAGTCGGGGCGGGAGTCAGATACGCAGTATTTT.

This clone came up a few times. CDR3: CSVSTGATYEQYF. The CDR3 DNA sequence: TGCAGCGTTTCAACAGGGGCCACCTACGAGCAGTACTTC. V gene TRBV29-1 combines with J gene TRBJ2-7; 7 nucleotides match TRBD1. CDR1 is SQVTM and CDR2 is ANQGSEA in the germline V gene. With V trimmed by 5 bases and J by 2 bases, 6 bases remained unmatched. The CDR3 consists of 13 residues.

Written as DNA, the CDR3 is TGTGCCAGCAGCGTAGAAGGGCTAGCGGACGAGCAGTACTTC. This translates into CASSVEGLADEQYF. The chain combines TRBV9 with TRBJ2-7; 7 bases map to TRBD2. Germline trimming cut 0 bases from V and 5 bases from J; bases unmatched to any gene: 5. The CDR3 contains 14 residues. Germline V gene lookup returns CDR1 SGDLS and CDR2 YYNGEE.

Here the CDR3 reads CASSRPLSGRTYNEQFF. CDR3 DNA: TGTGCCAGCAGCCGACCCCTTAGCGGGAGAACCTACAATGAGCAGTTCTTC. V is TRBV13 and J is TRBJ2-1, with TRBD2 identical over 9 bases. Germline V gene lookup returns CDR1 PRHDT and CDR2 FYEKMQ (reference sequence). V was pared by 5 bases and J by 2 bases, with 10 bases of the junction left unmatched. The CDR3 spans 17 residues. The whole variable domain, filled in from reference TRBV13 and TRBJ2-1, reads AAGVIQSPRHLIKEKRETATLKCYPIPRHDTVYWYQQGPGQDPQFLISFYEKMQSDKGSIPDRFSAQQFSDYHSELNMSSLELGDSALYFCASSRPLSGRTYNEQFFGPGTRLTVL.

This clone showed up just once. CDR3 region: CASSQSLRGTDTQYF. CDR3 DNA sequence: TGCGCCAGCAGCCAATCCCTAAGGGGGACAGATACGCAGTATTTT. This sequence joins TRBV4-3 and TRBJ2-3, with D maybe TRBD1 (6 bases). V shed 2 bases and J shed 3 bases, with 12 bases lying between them. The length of the CDR3 is 15 residues. Per the germline V gene, CDR1 is LGHNA and CDR2 is YSLEER.

This CDR3 is CASSGQANIYGYTF. The CDR3 DNA is TGTGCCAGTAGTGGACAGGCGAACATCTATGGCTACACCTTC. This sequence joins TRBV19 and TRBJ1-2; TRBD1 aligns across 7 bases. CDR1 is LNHDA, CDR2 SQIVND, per germline (reference sequence). Trimming at V came to 5 bases and at J to 4 bases, leaving 7 bases not matched to a gene. This CDR3 region has 14 residues.

The chain uses TRBV29-1 and TRBJ1-4; D is undetermined. CDR3 size: 12 residues. CDR1 and CDR2 from the germline V gene are SQVTM and ANQGSEA. Here the CDR3 DNA reads TGCACTTGCAGGACCGATAATGAAAAACTGTTTTTT. This codes for CTCRTDNEKLFF.

This clone was picked up a small number of times. The genes are TRBV9 and TRBJ2-7; the match to TRBD1 covers 9 bases. Germline assignment: CDR1 SGDLS and CDR2 YYNGEE. The CDR3 totals 15 residues. Trimming cost V 4 bases and J 0 bases; bases outside gene matches: 5. The CDR3 loop is CASSRTGASSYEQYF. As DNA, the CDR3 is TGTGCCAGCAGCCGGACAGGGGCCAGCTCCTACGAGCAGTACTTC.

In its sample, this clone was seen a few times. The chain uses TRBV6-5 and TRBJ2-7; 8 bases match TRBD1. The ends lost 0 bases at V and 2 bases at J; junction bases unmatched: 3. Germline CDR1 reads MNHEY; CDR2 reads SVGAGI. The CDR3 has 15 residues. For the CDR3, the DNA is TGTGCCAGCAGTTACTCTGGACAGGGAACCTACGAGCAGTACTTC. It translates to CASSYSGQGTYEQYF.

The V gene is TRBV18, the J gene TRBJ2-1; 7 nucleotides match TRBD2. Germline V lookup: CDR1 KGHSH, CDR2 LQKENI. The V and J ends lost 1 base and 5 bases, in that order; junction bases with no gene match: 8. The CDR3 has 16 residues. CDR3 in amino acids: CASSPLAGVGDNEQFF. CDR3 bases: TGTGCCAGCTCACCACTCGCGGGAGTTGGGGACAATGAGCAGTTCTTC.